This T cell receptor beta chain is drawn from a study of T-cell memory formation after mild COVID-19. TCRdb reprocessed the 5' RACE reads with MiXCR, giving one entry per CDR3 protein. This sample has approximately 100,000 distinct CDR3 sequences, with around 25% found just once. V was shortened by 6 bases and J by 5 bases, with 20 bases between the two germline ends. Germline V CDR1 and CDR2: DFQATT, SNEGSKA (reference sequence). CDR3 length: 15 residues. This chain links TRBV20-1 with TRBJ1-5, with a weak D call TRBD1 (6 bases). This receptor was taken from a man between 18 and 29 years old who had mild COVID-19 (a few samples of this study predate the infection). Cell type and time point are not known. Sequencing used PBMCs or a T cell subset sorted from them (not recorded which). In DNA, the CDR3 is TGCAGTGCCGAGGGGGGAGGGCTCGGGCATCAGCCCCAGCATTTT. Translation: CSAEGGGLGHQPQHF.